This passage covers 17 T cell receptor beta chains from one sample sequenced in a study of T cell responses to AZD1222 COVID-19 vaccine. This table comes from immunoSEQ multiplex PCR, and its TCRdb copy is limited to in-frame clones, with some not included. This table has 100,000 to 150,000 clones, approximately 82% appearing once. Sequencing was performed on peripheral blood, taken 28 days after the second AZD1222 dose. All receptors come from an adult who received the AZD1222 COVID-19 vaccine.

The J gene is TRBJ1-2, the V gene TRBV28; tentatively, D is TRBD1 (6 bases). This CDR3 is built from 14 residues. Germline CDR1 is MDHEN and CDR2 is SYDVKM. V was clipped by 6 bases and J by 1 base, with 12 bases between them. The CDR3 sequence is CASSQPGHNYGYTF. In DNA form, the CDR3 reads TGTGCCAGCAGCCAGCCGGGACATAACTATGGCTACACCTTC.

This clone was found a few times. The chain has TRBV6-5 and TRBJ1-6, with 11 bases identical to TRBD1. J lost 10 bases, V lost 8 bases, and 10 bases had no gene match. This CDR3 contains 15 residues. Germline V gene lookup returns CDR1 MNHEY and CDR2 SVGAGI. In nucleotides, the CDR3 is TGTGCCAGCGGACCCCGGGACAGGGGGAGGTCACCCCTCCACTTT. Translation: CASGPRDRGRSPLHF.

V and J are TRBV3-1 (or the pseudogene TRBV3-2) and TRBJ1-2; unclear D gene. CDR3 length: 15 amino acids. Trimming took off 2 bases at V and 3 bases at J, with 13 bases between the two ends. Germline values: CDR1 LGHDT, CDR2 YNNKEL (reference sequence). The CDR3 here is CASSQPRLGDYGYTF. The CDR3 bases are TGTGCCAGCAGCCAACCACGTCTGGGAGACTATGGCTACACCTTC.

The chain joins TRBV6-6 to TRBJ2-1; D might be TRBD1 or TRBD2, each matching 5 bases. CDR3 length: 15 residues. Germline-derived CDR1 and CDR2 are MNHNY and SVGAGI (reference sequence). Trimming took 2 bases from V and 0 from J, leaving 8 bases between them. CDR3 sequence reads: CASSYEGSSYNEQFF. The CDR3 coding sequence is TGTGCCAGCAGTTACGAGGGGAGCTCCTACAATGAGCAGTTCTTC.

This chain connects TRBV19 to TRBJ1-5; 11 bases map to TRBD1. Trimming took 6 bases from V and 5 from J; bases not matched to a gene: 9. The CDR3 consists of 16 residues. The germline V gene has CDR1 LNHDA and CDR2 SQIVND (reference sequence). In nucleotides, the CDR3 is TGTGCCAGTAGGCCATGGGACAGGGGGTTGGATCAGCCCCAGCATTTT. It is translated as CASRPWDRGLDQPQHF.

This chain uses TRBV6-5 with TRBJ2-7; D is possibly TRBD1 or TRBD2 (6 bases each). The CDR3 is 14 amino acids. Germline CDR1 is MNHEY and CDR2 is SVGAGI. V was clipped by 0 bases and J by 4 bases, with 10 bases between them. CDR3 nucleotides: TGTGCCAGCAGTTACTCGCAGGGGAGGTACGAGCAGTACTTC. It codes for CASSYSQGRYEQYF.

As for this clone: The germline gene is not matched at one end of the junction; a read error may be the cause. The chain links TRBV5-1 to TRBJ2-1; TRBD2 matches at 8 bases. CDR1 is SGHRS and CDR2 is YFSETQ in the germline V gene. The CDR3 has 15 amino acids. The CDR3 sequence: CVSSLEIGTSNEQFF. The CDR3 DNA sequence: TGCGTCAGCAGCTTGGAGATTGGGACTAGCAATGAGCAGTTCTTC.

The CDR3 DNA reads as TGTGCCAGCAGTACTCTACAGAATTCACCCCTCCACTTT. This sequence encodes CASSTLQNSPLHF. V usage is TRBV27 and J usage is TRBJ1-6; no reliable D call. Germline V gives CDR1 MNHEY, CDR2 SMNVEV (reference sequence). The CDR3 is 13 residues long. V was clipped by 5 bases and J by 7 bases, with 9 bases between them.

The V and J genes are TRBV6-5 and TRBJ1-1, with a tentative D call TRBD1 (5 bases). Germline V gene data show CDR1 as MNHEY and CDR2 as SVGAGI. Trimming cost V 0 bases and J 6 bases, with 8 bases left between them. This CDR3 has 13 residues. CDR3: CASSYSQAAEAFF. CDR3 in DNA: TGTGCCAGCAGTTACTCACAGGCTGCTGAAGCTTTCTTT.

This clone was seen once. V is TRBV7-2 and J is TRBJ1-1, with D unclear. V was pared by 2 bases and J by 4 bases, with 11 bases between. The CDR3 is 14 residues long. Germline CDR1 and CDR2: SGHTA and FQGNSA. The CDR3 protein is CASSLRPESTEAFF. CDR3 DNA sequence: TGTGCCAGCAGCTTACGCCCCGAGAGCACTGAAGCTTTCTTT.

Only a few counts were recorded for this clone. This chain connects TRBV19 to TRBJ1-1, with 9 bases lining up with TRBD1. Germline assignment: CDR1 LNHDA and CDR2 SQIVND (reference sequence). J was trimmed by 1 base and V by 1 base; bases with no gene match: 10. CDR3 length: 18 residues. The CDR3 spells CASSIGTPGQGWNTEAFF. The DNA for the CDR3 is TGTGCCAGTAGTATAGGCACCCCGGGACAGGGTTGGAACACTGAAGCTTTCTTT.

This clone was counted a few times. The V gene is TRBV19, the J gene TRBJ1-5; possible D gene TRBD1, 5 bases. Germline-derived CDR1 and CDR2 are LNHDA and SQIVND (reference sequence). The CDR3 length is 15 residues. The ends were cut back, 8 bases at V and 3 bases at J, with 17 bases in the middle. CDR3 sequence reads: CASSREGVNNQPQHF. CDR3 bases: TGTGCCAGTTCCAGGGAAGGGGTGAACAATCAGCCCCAGCATTTT.

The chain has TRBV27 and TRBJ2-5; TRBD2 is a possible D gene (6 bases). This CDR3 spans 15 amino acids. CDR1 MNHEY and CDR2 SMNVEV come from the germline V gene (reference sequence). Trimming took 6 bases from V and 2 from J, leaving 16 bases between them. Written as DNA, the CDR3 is TGTGCCAGCAGGGGACTCAGACCGGGACAAGAGACCCAGTACTTC. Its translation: CASRGLRPGQETQYF.

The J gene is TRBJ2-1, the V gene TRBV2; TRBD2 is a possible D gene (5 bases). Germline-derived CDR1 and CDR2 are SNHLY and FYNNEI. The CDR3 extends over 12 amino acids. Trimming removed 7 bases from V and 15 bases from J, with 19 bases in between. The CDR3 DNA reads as TGTGCCAGCATAAGTGGTGGACTCCGGGGGTTCTTC. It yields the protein CASISGGLRGFF.

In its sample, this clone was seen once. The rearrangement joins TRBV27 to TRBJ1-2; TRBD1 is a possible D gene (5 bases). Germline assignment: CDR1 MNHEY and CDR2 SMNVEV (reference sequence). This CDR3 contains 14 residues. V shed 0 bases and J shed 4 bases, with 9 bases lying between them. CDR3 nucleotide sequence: TGTGCCAGCAGTTTATCGGGGCTGGGCTATGGCTACACCTTC. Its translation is CASSLSGLGYGYTF.

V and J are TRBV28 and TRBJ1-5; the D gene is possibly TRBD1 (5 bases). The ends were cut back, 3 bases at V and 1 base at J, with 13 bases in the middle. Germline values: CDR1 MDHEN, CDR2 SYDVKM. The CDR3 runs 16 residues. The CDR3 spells CASSFLGAGSNQPQHF. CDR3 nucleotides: TGTGCCAGCAGTTTTCTCGGGGCGGGCAGCAATCAGCCCCAGCATTTT.

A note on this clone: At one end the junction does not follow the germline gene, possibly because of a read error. In nucleotides, the CDR3 is TGTGCCAGCACCTTAACTCGGCGAGGGAGCACAGATACGCAGTATTTT. It codes for CASTLTRRGSTDTQYF. This chain connects TRBV7-2 to TRBJ2-3, with a tentative D call TRBD2 (5 bases). The CDR3 runs to 16 residues. The germline V gene has CDR1 SGHTA and CDR2 FQGNSA.